The 27 T cell receptor beta chains given below trace back to one sample, sequenced in a study of spatial heterogeneity in lung cancer. TCRdb reprocessed the 5' RACE reads via MiXCR and lists one record per CDR3 protein. The table has about 11,000 distinct CDR3 sequences, roughly 4.2% seen once; the top ten hold roughly 8%. The time point was: sample taken at primary tumor resection. Researchers sequenced whole RNA taken from tumor, nontumor lung or frozen PBMC without sorting. Sample: normal lung tissue next to the tumor, taken at surgery. These receptors all stem from a male donor with early-stage non-small cell lung cancer.

This clonotype occurred a few times. This rearrangement joins TRBV27 to TRBJ2-7, with no clear D. Trimming left V 0 bases short and J 3 bases short, with 15 bases between. CDR3 length: 16 residues. Germline CDR1 MNHEY, CDR2 SMNVEV (reference sequence). In DNA, the CDR3 is TGTGCCAGCAGTTTATCCCCCAGTAGGGCTGGCTACGAGCAGTACTTC. This gives the protein CASSLSPSRAGYEQYF.

This clonotype appeared many times. The V and J genes are TRBV10-3 and TRBJ2-1; TRBD1 agrees at 9 bases. After removal of 6 bases from V and 8 bases from J, the junction contained 5 bases not matched to a gene. This CDR3 spans 13 amino acids. Germline loops: CDR1 ENHRY, CDR2 SYGVKD. CDR3 sequence: CAISSGQGDEQFF. The CDR3 nucleotides read TGTGCCATCAGCTCGGGACAGGGAGATGAGCAGTTCTTC.

By proportion, this clonotype is medium-sized. This chain links TRBV24-1 with TRBJ2-7; D is possibly TRBD1 (6 bases). Germline-derived CDR1 and CDR2 are KGHDR and SFDVKD. The germline V and J ends were trimmed by 3 bases and 2 bases, with 16 bases remaining between them. The CDR3 covers 16 residues. This CDR3 is CATSDGQGRSPYEQYF. DNA for the CDR3: TGTGCCACCAGTGATGGGCAGGGGCGATCACCCTACGAGCAGTACTTC.

This clonotype is termed medium-sized. The genes are TRBV7-9 and TRBJ1-1; 9 nucleotides line up with TRBD1. Germline V gene data show CDR1 as SEHNR and CDR2 as FQNEAQ (reference sequence). The CDR3 sequence is 15 residues long. Unmatched junction bases numbered 3, after V lost 0 bases and J lost 4 bases. CDR3 DNA: TGTGCCAGCAGCTTAGCCGCGACAGGGGGCACTGAAGCTTTCTTT. Translated, it gives CASSLAATGGTEAFF.

Ten or more counts support this clonotype. This chain joins TRBV3-1 and TRBJ2-1; 9 bases fit TRBD1. This CDR3 comprises 16 residues. V dropped 4 bases and J dropped 7; count of bases not matched to a gene: 11. Germline values: CDR1 LGHDT, CDR2 YNNKEL (reference sequence). CDR3 region: CASSPRDRASGNEQFF. The CDR3 bases are TGTGCCAGCAGCCCAAGGGACAGGGCGTCGGGGAATGAGCAGTTCTTC.

This clonotype was found a few times. The chain carries TRBV29-1 and TRBJ2-1; D is unclear. Trimming stripped 4 bases from V and 8 bases from J, with 6 bases between. Looked up from germline, CDR1 is SQVTM and CDR2 is ANQGSEA. The CDR3 is 10 residues long. Here the CDR3 reads CSVALYEQFF. The CDR3 bases are TGCAGCGTTGCTCTCTATGAGCAGTTCTTC.

By proportion, this clonotype is medium-sized. The CDR3 coding sequence is TGCAGTGCTAGATCCGGGGGTCCTAGGGCCGGGGAGCTGTTTTTT. Encoded protein: CSARSGGPRAGELFF. The chain couples TRBV20-1 to TRBJ2-2; perhaps TRBD2 as D (6 bases). V lost 2 bases and J lost 6, with 16 bases in between. The V gene's germline CDR1 is DFQATT and CDR2 SNEGSKA (reference sequence). The CDR3 is 15 residues long.

By sample share, this clonotype is medium-sized. CDR3 sequence reads: CASSFVAGTDTQYF. The CDR3 nucleotides read TGTGCCAGCAGTTTCGTGGCGGGCACAGATACGCAGTATTTT. The V call is TRBV28, the J call TRBJ2-3; no clear D gene. CDR3 length equals 14 residues. The germline V and J ends were trimmed by 3 bases and 1 base, with 8 bases remaining between them. The germline CDR1 and CDR2 sequences are MDHEN and SYDVKM.

This clonotype showed up many times. The chain recombines TRBV20-1 with TRBJ2-3, with D perhaps TRBD2 (7 bases). This CDR3 spans 12 amino acids. Germline-derived CDR1 and CDR2 are DFQATT and SNEGSKA (reference sequence). The CDR3 spells CSRGGAGDTQYF. As DNA, the CDR3 is TGCAGCCGTGGGGGGGCTGGAGATACGCAGTATTTT.

This clonotype was seen at least ten times. The V gene is TRBV7-9, the J gene TRBJ2-7, with TRBD2 as a possible D gene (6 bases). The CDR3 has 16 amino acids. Trimming stripped 4 bases from V and 1 base from J, with 17 bases between. Germline assignment: CDR1 SEHNR and CDR2 FQNEAQ (reference sequence). Here the CDR3 reads CASSWSPGTGSYEQYF. In DNA form, the CDR3 reads TGTGCCAGCAGCTGGTCCCCCGGGACTGGTTCCTACGAGCAGTACTTC.

There are many counts of this clonotype. This chain links TRBV29-1 with TRBJ2-6; possibly TRBD1 for D (5 bases). This CDR3 comprises 15 residues. V dropped 6 bases and J dropped 0 bases, with 12 bases sitting between them. CDR1 is SQVTM, CDR2 ANQGSEA, per germline. The DNA for the CDR3 is TGCAGCGTATCTACAGGAAACTCTGGGGCCAACGTCCTGACTTTC. It yields the protein CSVSTGNSGANVLTF.

This clonotype counts as medium-sized. V and J are TRBV23-1 and TRBJ2-2; no reliable D call. TRBV23-1 is identified as an open reading frame with a role that is uncertain. The CDR3 has 17 amino acids. V was clipped by 4 bases and J by 7 bases, with 22 bases between them. The CDR3 DNA is TGCGCCAGCAGTCTCCTAAGTAGACCGATGAAGGGCGGGGAGCTGTTTTTT. Residues: CASSLLSRPMKGGELFF.

This clonotype was seen many times. The chain combines TRBV28 with TRBJ1-2; weak D call: TRBD1 (5 bases). Germline assignment: CDR1 MDHEN and CDR2 SYDVKM. The CDR3 is 16 residues long. Trimming took 6 bases from V and 0 from J, leaving 17 bases between them. The CDR3: CASRQPTVKANYGYTF. The CDR3 DNA follows: TGTGCCAGCAGGCAACCGACAGTAAAAGCTAACTATGGCTACACCTTC.

This clonotype was recorded many times. V usage is TRBV20-1 and J usage is TRBJ2-7, with TRBD2 matching over 8 bases. V lost 0 bases and J lost 12; bases outside the gene matches: 19. CDR3 size: 16 residues. Germline V lookup: CDR1 DFQATT, CDR2 SNEGSKA (reference sequence). CDR3 DNA: TGCAGTGCTAGAGATTTGGGCCTAGCGGGCGACCGACGCGGGTACTTC. This gives the protein CSARDLGLAGDRRGYF.

At least ten counts were recorded for this clonotype. The chain couples TRBV7-2 to TRBJ1-6, with D hard to call. Looked up from germline, CDR1 is SGHTA and CDR2 is FQGNSA. The CDR3 is 15 amino acids. The V and J ends lost 1 base and 8 bases respectively, with 12 bases between them. CDR3: CASSLEPRPDSPLHF. CDR3 sequence (DNA): TGTGCCAGCAGCTTAGAACCGAGGCCGGATTCACCCCTCCACTTT.

This clonotype has at least ten counts. This chain uses TRBV7-2 with TRBJ2-1; D unresolved. Germline V gene sequence: CDR1 SGHTA, CDR2 FQGNSA. The CDR3 has 13 amino acids. Trimming removed 1 base from V and 8 bases from J, with 9 bases in between. CDR3: CASSLGWSDEQFF. The CDR3 coding sequence is TGTGCCAGCAGCTTAGGGTGGTCGGATGAGCAGTTCTTC.

This clonotype was counted ten times or more. The chain joins TRBV28 to TRBJ2-1; 13 nucleotides match TRBD2. The V segment lost 8 bases and the J segment 9 bases; nucleotides outside the gene matches: 10. CDR1 and CDR2 from the germline V gene are MDHEN and SYDVKM. This CDR3 is 15 amino acids long. The CDR3 reads CASAKTSGGIGEQFF. The CDR3 DNA follows: TGTGCCAGCGCTAAGACTAGCGGGGGGATTGGTGAGCAGTTCTTC.

This clonotype is labeled medium-sized. This rearrangement joins TRBV29-1 to TRBJ2-1; D is uncertain. Per germline, CDR1 SQVTM and CDR2 ANQGSEA. V was clipped by 5 bases and J by 6 bases, with 8 bases between them. The CDR3 sequence is 11 residues long. DNA of the CDR3: TGCAGCGTTCGCCTCACCAATGAGCAGTTCTTC. Its translation: CSVRLTNEQFF.

This clonotype is classed as large. The chain links TRBV19 to TRBJ2-1, with D possibly TRBD2 on 5 matching bases. With 4 bases removed from V and 9 bases from J, the gap between germline ends came to 13 bases. CDR1 and CDR2 from the germline V gene are LNHDA and SQIVND (reference sequence). There are 13 residues in the CDR3. The CDR3 sequence: CASSRTHHSEQFF. CDR3 in DNA: TGTGCCAGTAGTAGGACTCATCACAGTGAGCAGTTCTTC.

This clonotype has at least ten counts. The chain carries TRBV5-1 and TRBJ1-1; D gene unclear. V was cut by 5 bases and J by 1 base, with 18 bases left in between. Germline V gene lookup returns CDR1 SGHRS and CDR2 YFSETQ. The CDR3 has 16 residues. The CDR3 DNA sequence: TGCGCCAGCAGTCCCAGAAATAGGCGGGAGAACACTGAAGCTTTCTTT. The encoded protein is CASSPRNRRENTEAFF.

The table lists this clonotype with many counts. The CDR3 DNA sequence: TGTGCCAGCAGTGAAGAGACAGGGAGGGCTTTCTTT. Translating it yields CASSEETGRAFF. This chain links TRBV6-1 with TRBJ1-1; 7 nucleotides agree with TRBD1. V shed 1 base and J 11 bases; nucleotides not matched to a gene: 4. The CDR3 covers 12 residues. Germline-derived CDR1 and CDR2 are MNHNS and SASEGT.

This clonotype was detected many times. The chain carries TRBV6-6 and TRBJ2-5; D is possibly TRBD1 or TRBD2 (7 bases each). V was shortened by 7 bases and J by 5 bases, with 20 bases between the two germline ends. The CDR3 loop spans 15 amino acids. Germline assignment: CDR1 MNHNY and CDR2 SVGAGI (reference sequence). The CDR3 DNA sequence: TGTGCCAGCATACGGCAGGGAGGGGGACAGGAGACCCAGTACTTC. It encodes CASIRQGGGQETQYF.

By share, this clonotype ranks as medium-sized. This sequence joins TRBV19 and TRBJ1-2, with a possible D match to TRBD1 (5 bases). Between the trimmed V and J ends, which lost 7 bases and 7 bases, there was a span of 10 bases. Germline V CDR1 and CDR2: LNHDA, SQIVND (reference sequence). This CDR3 has 11 amino acids. The CDR3 bases are TGTGCCAGTAAAGGGGTACCTGGCTACACCTTC. This translates into CASKGVPGYTF.

This clonotype was detected ten times or more. This chain connects TRBV4-1 to TRBJ2-1, with D possibly matching TRBD2 (5 bases). The germline V gene has CDR1 MGHRA and CDR2 YSYEKL. V lost 0 bases, J lost 8 bases, and 11 bases lay in between. The CDR3 spans 14 residues. For the CDR3, the DNA is TGCGCCAGCAGCCAAGAGCCCCGGGGTGATGAGCAGTTCTTC. It specifies CASSQEPRGDEQFF.

This clonotype was seen more than once but under ten times. This chain joins TRBV9 and TRBJ2-2; TRBD2 might be the D (6 bases). CDR1 is SGDLS and CDR2 is YYNGEE in the germline V gene. Trimming took off 4 bases at V and 4 bases at J, with 14 bases between the two ends. CDR3 length: 15 amino acids. The CDR3 loop reads CASSLQTSSTGELFF. CDR3 coding DNA: TGTGCCAGCAGCCTGCAGACTAGTTCCACCGGGGAGCTGTTTTTT. Together with reference TRBV9 and TRBJ2-2, the CDR3 gives the full variable domain: DSGVTQTPKHLITATGQRVTLRCSPRSGDLSVYWYQQSLDQGLQFLIQYYNGEERAKGNILERFSAQQFPDLHSELNLSSLELGDSALYFCASSLQTSSTGELFFGEGSRLTVL.

In its sample, this clonotype was seen many times. The chain is built from TRBV12-3 or TRBV12-4 and TRBJ1-1; D gene unclear. The CDR3 is 13 residues long. Trimming pared 7 bases from V and 1 base from J, leaving 10 bases between. CDR3 protein: CASNKDGNTEAFF. DNA for the CDR3: TGTGCCAGCAATAAGGACGGGAACACTGAAGCTTTCTTT.

By proportion, this clonotype is medium-sized (0.01 to 0.1%). The V call is TRBV20-1, the J call TRBJ1-1, with D possibly TRBD1 on 5 matching bases. CDR1 DFQATT and CDR2 SNEGSKA come from the germline V gene (reference sequence). V dropped 6 bases and J dropped 1 base, with 12 bases sitting between them. The CDR3 totals 13 residues. The CDR3 nucleotides are TGCAGTGCACCCATCGGGACGAACACTGAAGCTTTCTTT. Translation gives CSAPIGTNTEAFF.